A single sample is the source of the 20 T cell receptor beta chains below, sequenced in a study of regulatory dendritic cells for organ transplantation. The method was immunoSEQ multiplex PCR; TCRdb's version includes in-frame clones alone and lacks a portion of them. The table records tens of thousands of clones, 60% to 80% of them present only once. Sequenced input: memory CD4+ T cells from blood. As for subset: CD45RO+ memory T cells. These receptors were collected from a human donor in good health.

This clone has only a few counts. This chain connects TRBV29-1 to TRBJ2-3; tentatively, D is TRBD2 (5 bases). This CDR3 is built from 13 residues. V was shortened by 6 bases and J by 11 bases, with 21 bases between the two germline ends. CDR1 SQVTM and CDR2 ANQGSEA come from the germline V gene. The CDR3 DNA sequence: TGCAGCGTCCCCCGGCGGGTTCAAATTAAGCAGTATTTT. Encoded protein: CSVPRRVQIKQYF.

The chain has TRBV19 and TRBJ1-2, with TRBD1 as a possible D gene (5 bases). The CDR3 extends over 17 amino acids. V lost 9 bases and J 3 bases, leaving 26 bases between the germline ends. Germline V gene data show CDR1 as LNHDA and CDR2 as SQIVND (reference sequence). The CDR3 region is CASQMRGSASRHYGYTF. The CDR3 region has the DNA TGTGCCAGCCAAATGCGGGGCTCGGCTTCCCGGCACTATGGCTACACCTTC.

In its sample, this clone was seen once. The CDR3 nucleotides read TGTGCCAGCAGCTTGGAAGGGCGTGGGATCTACGAGCAGTACTTC. As protein: CASSLEGRGIYEQYF. The rearrangement joins TRBV5-5 to TRBJ2-7; unclear D gene. Trimming shortened V by 0 bases and J by 3 bases, and 13 bases separated the two germline ends. The CDR3 extends over 15 amino acids. Germline CDR1 is SGHKS and CDR2 is YYEKEE (reference sequence).

The chain combines TRBV4-1 with TRBJ2-5; D call uncertain. The V end was cut by 1 base, the J end by 5 bases, with 20 bases between. Germline CDR1 MGHRA, CDR2 YSYEKL. This CDR3 region has 17 residues. The CDR3, as DNA: TGCGCCAGCAGCCAAGTATTGGGCAGGAGTACGGAGGAGACCCAGTACTTC. Translated, it gives CASSQVLGRSTEETQYF.

The chain couples TRBV4-2 to TRBJ2-3; D not certain. CDR1 and CDR2 (germline): LGHNA, YNFKEQ. This CDR3 has 13 amino acids. The V end lost 4 bases, the J end lost 5 bases, and 10 bases lay between the germline ends. The CDR3 sequence: CASSPLLVDTQYF. CDR3 DNA sequence: TGTGCCAGCAGCCCCCTCTTAGTAGATACGCAGTATTTT.

This clone was recorded once. The CDR3 loop is CASSSLATGGTGELFF. The DNA of the CDR3 is TGTGCCAGCAGCTCGCTAGCGACGGGAGGCACCGGGGAGCTGTTTTTT. The chain carries TRBV7-6 and TRBJ2-2, with TRBD2 matching over 7 bases. The CDR3 totals 16 residues. The V and J ends lost 4 bases and 4 bases, in that order; junction bases with no gene match: 9. The germline V gene has CDR1 SGHVS and CDR2 FNYEAQ.

V gene TRBV19 combines with J gene TRBJ2-2; D unresolved. CDR1 and CDR2 from the germline V gene are LNHDA and SQIVND (reference sequence). This CDR3 spans 18 amino acids. V lost 3 bases and J 6 bases, leaving 23 bases between the germline ends. The chain's CDR3 is CASSMGGRLVVRSGELFF. The CDR3 DNA sequence: TGTGCCAGTAGTATGGGCGGTCGATTAGTAGTGCGATCCGGGGAGCTGTTTTTT. Together with reference TRBV19 and TRBJ2-2, the CDR3 gives the full variable domain: DGGITQSPKYLFRKEGQNVTLSCEQNLNHDAMYWYRQDPGQGLRLIYYSQIVNDFQKGDIAEGYSVSREKKESFPLTVTSAQKNPTAFYLCASSMGGRLVVRSGELFFGEGSRLTVL.

This CDR3 is CASSLVPGPNEQFF. CDR3 DNA: TGTGCCAGCAGCTTAGTGCCGGGACCCAATGAGCAGTTCTTC. The chain has TRBV7-8 and TRBJ2-1; D might be TRBD1 or TRBD2, each matching 5 bases. V shed 1 base and J shed 6 bases, with 10 bases lying between them. Germline lookup yields CDR1 SGHVS and CDR2 FQNEAQ. The CDR3 extends over 14 amino acids.

This chain links TRBV4-2 with TRBJ2-3; 7 bases are shared with TRBD1. Germline V gene sequence: CDR1 LGHNA, CDR2 YNFKEQ. This CDR3 spans 17 amino acids. J was trimmed by 6 bases and V by 2 bases; bases with no gene match: 14. CDR3 DNA: TGTGCCAGCAGCCAACCTCGACAGGGCGATAATAGGGATACGCAGTATTTT. Translated: CASSQPRQGDNRDTQYF.

The genes are TRBV27 and TRBJ2-5, with D tentatively TRBD1 (5 bases). CDR1 is MNHEY, CDR2 SMNVEV, per germline (reference sequence). This CDR3 comprises 14 residues. Trimming left V 4 bases short and J 4 bases short, with 13 bases between. The CDR3 loop reads CASSSFQGRETQYF. The CDR3 nucleotides are TGTGCCAGCAGTTCCTTCCAGGGTCGAGAGACCCAGTACTTC.

This chain uses TRBV18 with TRBJ1-1; the match to TRBD1 covers 8 bases. Trimming took 1 base from V and 0 from J; bases not matched to a gene: 4. This CDR3 contains 16 residues. The germline gives CDR1 KGHSH, CDR2 LQKENI. The CDR3 region has the DNA TGTGCCAGCTCACCACGAGCAGGGGGCTTGAACACTGAAGCTTTCTTT. Its translation is CASSPRAGGLNTEAFF. The whole variable domain, remainder taken from reference TRBV18 and TRBJ1-1, is NAGVMQNPRHLVRRRGQEARLRCSPMKGHSHVYWYRQLPEEGLKFMVYLQKENIIDESGMPKERFSAEFPKEGPSILRIQQVVRGDSAAYFCASSPRAGGLNTEAFFGQGTRLTVV.

The chain couples TRBV4-2 to TRBJ2-3; no clear D gene. This CDR3 contains 13 residues. Deletions cut 3 bases from V and 0 bases from J, with 4 bases between. CDR1 is LGHNA and CDR2 is YNFKEQ in the germline V gene. CDR3 DNA: TGTGCCAGCAGCCAGGCTAGCACAGATACGCAGTATTTT. The encoded protein is CASSQASTDTQYF.

The chain recombines TRBV18 with TRBJ1-2; D not resolved. Trimming removed 2 bases from V and 4 bases from J, with 14 bases in between. CDR1 KGHSH and CDR2 LQKENI come from the germline V gene. This CDR3 contains 15 residues. The CDR3 loop reads CASSPGTGRTYGYTF. The DNA of the CDR3 is TGTGCCAGCTCACCAGGCACGGGTAGGACCTATGGCTACACCTTC.

V and J are TRBV5-8 and TRBJ2-3, with 7 bases fitting TRBD2. This CDR3 region has 15 residues. Germline V CDR1 and CDR2: SGHTS, YDEGEE. J lost 0 bases, V lost 4 bases, and 5 bases had no gene match. CDR3 protein: CASSDGTTSTDTQYF. DNA of the CDR3: TGTGCCAGCAGCGACGGGACTACCAGCACAGATACGCAGTATTTT.

The chain links TRBV19 to TRBJ2-3; D possibly corresponds to TRBD2 (7 bases). Germline CDR1 is LNHDA and CDR2 is SQIVND (reference sequence). The CDR3 has 12 residues. Trimming removed 10 bases from V and 4 bases from J, with 12 bases in between. CDR3 DNA sequence: TGTGCCACGCGGGGGCGATCAGATACGCAGTATTTT. Protein: CATRGRSDTQYF.

The chain couples TRBV29-1 to TRBJ2-7, with no clear D. This CDR3 region has 9 residues. Germline loops: CDR1 SQVTM, CDR2 ANQGSEA. DNA of the CDR3: TGCGGTCTATGCTACGAGCAGTACTTC. Translation: CGLCYEQYF.

The genes are TRBV18 and TRBJ2-2, with 9 positions matching TRBD2. J lost 4 bases, V lost 1 base, and 19 bases had no gene match. Germline-derived CDR1 and CDR2 are KGHSH and LQKENI. The CDR3 spans 21 residues. The CDR3, as DNA: TGTGCCAGCTCACCACGTCGACTAGCGGCCGGGATAGGGGGCGGCACCGGGGAGCTGTTTTTT. It translates to CASSPRRLAAGIGGGTGELFF.

The gene calls are TRBV6-4 and TRBJ2-3; maybe TRBD2 (6 bases). Germline assignment: CDR1 MRHNA and CDR2 SNTAGT. CDR3 length equals 15 residues. The V end lost 5 bases, the J end lost 0 bases, and 12 bases lay between the germline ends. CDR3 sequence: CASSNGTSSTDTQYF. CDR3 coding DNA: TGTGCCAGCAGTAACGGGACTTCTAGCACAGATACGCAGTATTTT.

The CDR3 loop reads CASSMDRVNTEAFF. The CDR3 nucleotides are TGTGCCAGCAGTATGGACAGGGTGAACACTGAAGCTTTCTTT. The J gene is TRBJ1-1, the V gene TRBV28; 8 bases align to TRBD1. This CDR3 region has 14 residues. V shed 5 bases and J 0 bases; nucleotides not matched to a gene: 2. The V gene's germline CDR1 is MDHEN and CDR2 SYDVKM.

This chain links TRBV28 with TRBJ2-4; 8 bases align to TRBD1. CDR3 length equals 15 residues. Germline V gene data show CDR1 as MDHEN and CDR2 as SYDVKM. V dropped 10 bases and J dropped 8; count of bases not matched to a gene: 16. This CDR3 is CATAVALQGAYIQYF. CDR3 DNA sequence: TGTGCCACCGCGGTTGCCCTGCAGGGGGCATACATTCAGTACTTC.